This TCR beta chain was sequenced in a study of blood T cell repertoires in COVID-19. Study at large: The United States, Italy and Spain were the sources of the acute and convalescent COVID-19 samples. T cells, B-cell-depleted T cells, or PBMCs provided the cDNA or gDNA that served as material.

In the authors' methods: Estimation of nucleated cell counts relied on the amplification of reference gene primers. Sequencing was performed with immunoSEQ multiplex PCR; in TCRdb, only in-frame clones are kept and a portion is missing. That table is the source of V, J and clone size, and D and trimming were worked out from the DNA. The table has roughly 140,000 clones, about four fifths seen once. Trimming took 8 bases from V and 3 from J; bases not matched to a gene: 3. The CDR3 covers 13 residues. Germline values: CDR1 LNHDA, CDR2 SQIVND (reference sequence). The specimen sequenced was peripheral blood. The chain couples TRBV19 to TRBJ1-5, with 8 bases matching TRBD1. The TCR was taken from an elderly woman in a cohort sampled during active or convalescent COVID-19. CDR3 nucleotides: TGTGCCAGTCGACAGGGGTTCAATCAGCCCCAGCATTTT. Protein sequence: CASRQGFNQPQHF. Variable domain in full (rest from reference TRBV19 and TRBJ1-5): DGGITQSPKYLFRKEGQNVTLSCEQNLNHDAMYWYRQDPGQGLRLIYYSQIVNDFQKGDIAEGYSVSREKKESFPLTVTSAQKNPTAFYLCASRQGFNQPQHFGDGTRLSIL.